These T cell receptor beta chains were read from a single sample in a study of blood T cell repertoires in COVID-19. The repertoire was sequenced with immunoSEQ multiplex PCR; TCRdb's copy has only in-frame clones and lacks some. The sample lists about 100,000 clones; approximately 86% were seen once. Sequenced sample: peripheral blood. The source of these receptors is a man aged 50-60 years with active or convalescent COVID-19. CDR3s include the opening cysteine and the closing phenylalanine or tryptophan. The order of the fields is J gene, clone size, CDR3 length, D gene, V gene, CDR3 protein, CDR3 DNA. The D gene is left open where the match is weak. Size is omitted from some rows. Given values are once, few, many or a class for expanded clones.

>TRBJ2-4|NA|13|NA|TRBV6-6
CASRGGTKNIQYF
TGTGCCAGCAGAGGGGGAACCAAAAACATTCAGTACTTC
>TRBJ2-7|NA|15|NA|TRBV7-2
CASTENWQDSYEQYF
TGTGCCAGCACCGAAAATTGGCAGGACTCCTACGAGCAGTACTTC
>TRBJ2-5|NA|15|TRBD2|TRBV2
CASSPHLGLAETQYF
TGTGCCAGCAGCCCACATCTCGGACTAGCGGAGACCCAGTACTTC
>TRBJ2-5|NA|14|TRBD1|TRBV27
CAAAGDRGRETQYF
TGTGCCGCCGCGGGGGACAGGGGGCGAGAGACCCAGTACTTC
>TRBJ2-3|NA|16|TRBD2|TRBV5-1
CASSAGLAGGGDTQYF
TGCGCCAGCAGCGCGGGACTAGCGGGGGGTGGGGATACGCAGTATTTT
>TRBJ1-1|NA|15|TRBD1|TRBV10-2
CASSEPGQGATEAFF
TGCGCCAGCAGTGAGCCGGGACAGGGGGCCACTGAAGCTTTCTTT
>TRBJ2-2|NA|16|TRBD1|TRBV18
CASSPPQGANTGELFF
TGTGCCAGCTCACCACCACAGGGGGCGAACACCGGGGAGCTGTTTTTT
>TRBJ1-2|NA|14|NA|TRBV6-2/TRBV6-3
CASSPPGGVHGYTF
TGTGCCAGCAGCCCCCCGGGGGGCGTTCATGGCTACACCTTC
>TRBJ2-2|NA|17|TRBD2|TRBV4-3
CASSQRGAGINTGELFF
TGCGCCAGCAGCCAAAGGGGAGCGGGAATCAACACCGGGGAGCTGTTTTTT
>TRBJ2-5|NA|17|TRBD2|TRBV7-2
CASSLGTSGGVRETQYF
TGTGCCAGCAGCTTAGGGACTAGCGGGGGGGTCCGGGAGACCCAGTACTTC
>TRBJ2-1|NA|14|NA|TRBV5-1
CASSLWGGGSEQFF
TGCGCCAGCAGCTTGTGGGGCGGAGGGAGTGAGCAGTTCTTC
>TRBJ2-2|NA|11|NA|TRBV12-3/TRBV12-4
CASKETGELFF
TGTGCCAGCAAGGAGACCGGGGAGCTGTTTTTT
>TRBJ2-2|NA|12|TRBD2|TRBV2
CASGRGTGELFF
TGTGCCAGCGGGCGGGGGACCGGGGAGCTGTTTTTT
>TRBJ2-5|NA|16|TRBD2|TRBV30
CAWSHGLAGGEETQYF
TGTGCCTGGAGTCACGGACTAGCGGGGGGGGAGGAGACCCAGTACTTC
>TRBJ2-3|once|18|NA|TRBV13
CASSLGISGSGLTDTQYF
TGTGCCAGCAGCTTAGGGATTAGCGGTTCTGGGCTCACAGATACGCAGTATTTT
>TRBJ1-2|NA|12|NA|TRBV10-2
CASSESWGLNTF
TGCGCCAGCAGTGAGTCGTGGGGGCTGAACACCTTC
>TRBJ2-3|NA|15|NA|TRBV5-1
CASSFTRASTDTQYF
TGCGCCAGCAGCTTCACGCGAGCTAGCACAGATACGCAGTATTTT
>TRBJ2-7|NA|15|TRBD2|TRBV11-2
CASSSTSGGIGEQYF
TGTGCCAGCAGCTCGACTAGCGGGGGGATTGGCGAGCAGTACTTC
>TRBJ2-3|NA|16|NA|TRBV28
CASSLGGRTSTDTQYF
TGTGCCAGCAGTTTAGGTGGACGGACTAGCACAGATACGCAGTATTTT
>TRBJ2-4|few|14|TRBD2|TRBV7-2
CASSLKVGRDIQYF
TGTGCCAGCAGCTTGAAGGTGGGGAGGGACATTCAGTACTTC
>TRBJ1-4|NA|16|NA|TRBV2
CASRKAGTLPNEKLFF
TGTGCCAGCAGAAAAGCCGGGACACTTCCTAATGAAAAACTGTTTTTT
>TRBJ1-1|NA|14|TRBD1|TRBV5-1
CASSTGQGGTEAFF
TGCGCCAGCAGCACCGGACAGGGGGGGACTGAAGCTTTCTTT
>TRBJ2-3|NA|14|TRBD2|TRBV13
CASSFSPSGDTQYF
TGTGCCAGCAGCTTTTCGCCTAGCGGAGATACGCAGTATTTT
>TRBJ1-4|NA|17|TRBD1|TRBV9
CASSSQDRGLTNEKLFF
TGTGCCAGCAGCTCCCAAGACAGGGGGCTCACTAATGAAAAACTGTTTTTT
>TRBJ1-1|NA|15|TRBD1|TRBV7-8
CASSLGQGMNTEAFF
TGTGCCAGCAGCTTAGGACAGGGCATGAACACTGAAGCTTTCTTT
>TRBJ2-5|NA|15|TRBD1|TRBV5-6
CASSMGDRGRETQYF
TGTGCCAGCAGCATGGGGGACAGGGGCAGGGAGACCCAGTACTTC
>TRBJ2-3|NA|15|TRBD1|TRBV7-8
CASSTRQGESDTQYF
TGTGCCAGCAGCACTCGACAGGGGGAGTCAGATACGCAGTATTTT
>TRBJ1-2|NA|14|NA|TRBV5-4
CASSLPIDRDGYTF
TGTGCCAGCAGCCTACCGATCGATCGGGATGGCTACACCTTC
>TRBJ1-2|NA|15|NA|TRBV28
CASSLYPQGNYGYTF
TGTGCCAGCAGTTTATACCCCCAGGGTAACTATGGCTACACCTTC
>TRBJ1-5|NA|14|NA|TRBV18
CASRGQSMGQPQHF
TGTGCCAGCCGAGGACAGTCTATGGGCCAGCCCCAGCATTTT
>TRBJ1-4|once|17|TRBD1|TRBV18
CASSPTGTTSTNEKLFF
TGTGCCAGCTCACCGACAGGGACCACTTCAACTAATGAAAAACTGTTTTTT
>TRBJ1-1|once|14|NA|TRBV19
CASSNPGMNTEAFF
TGTGCCAGTAGTAACCCAGGGATGAACACTGAAGCTTTCTTT
>TRBJ1-6|once|15|TRBD1|TRBV27
CASSLSVTGGSPLHF
TGTGCCAGCAGTTTATCGGTGACAGGGGGTTCACCCCTCCACTTT
>TRBJ1-2|NA|14|NA|TRBV5-1
CASRADLAAYGYTF
TGCGCCAGCAGGGCTGATTTAGCGGCGTATGGCTACACCTTC
>TRBJ1-1|NA|13|NA|TRBV10-3
CAITNQQGNEAFF
TGTGCCATCACCAACCAGCAGGGCAATGAAGCTTTCTTT
>TRBJ2-3|NA|14|TRBD1|TRBV6-5
CASSRGQAPDTQYF
TGTGCCAGCAGCCGAGGACAGGCGCCAGATACGCAGTATTTT
>TRBJ2-3|NA|15|NA|TRBV4-1
CASSQDTGGPDTQYF
TGCGCCAGCAGCCAAGATACAGGAGGGCCAGATACGCAGTATTTT
>TRBJ1-5|NA|17|TRBD1|TRBV27
CASSLSTGGSGNQPQHF
TGTGCCAGCAGTTTATCGACAGGGGGCTCGGGCAATCAGCCCCAGCATTTT
>TRBJ2-5|NA|14|TRBD1|TRBV18
CASSPTGMAETQYF
TGTGCCAGCTCACCGACAGGGATGGCAGAGACCCAGTACTTC